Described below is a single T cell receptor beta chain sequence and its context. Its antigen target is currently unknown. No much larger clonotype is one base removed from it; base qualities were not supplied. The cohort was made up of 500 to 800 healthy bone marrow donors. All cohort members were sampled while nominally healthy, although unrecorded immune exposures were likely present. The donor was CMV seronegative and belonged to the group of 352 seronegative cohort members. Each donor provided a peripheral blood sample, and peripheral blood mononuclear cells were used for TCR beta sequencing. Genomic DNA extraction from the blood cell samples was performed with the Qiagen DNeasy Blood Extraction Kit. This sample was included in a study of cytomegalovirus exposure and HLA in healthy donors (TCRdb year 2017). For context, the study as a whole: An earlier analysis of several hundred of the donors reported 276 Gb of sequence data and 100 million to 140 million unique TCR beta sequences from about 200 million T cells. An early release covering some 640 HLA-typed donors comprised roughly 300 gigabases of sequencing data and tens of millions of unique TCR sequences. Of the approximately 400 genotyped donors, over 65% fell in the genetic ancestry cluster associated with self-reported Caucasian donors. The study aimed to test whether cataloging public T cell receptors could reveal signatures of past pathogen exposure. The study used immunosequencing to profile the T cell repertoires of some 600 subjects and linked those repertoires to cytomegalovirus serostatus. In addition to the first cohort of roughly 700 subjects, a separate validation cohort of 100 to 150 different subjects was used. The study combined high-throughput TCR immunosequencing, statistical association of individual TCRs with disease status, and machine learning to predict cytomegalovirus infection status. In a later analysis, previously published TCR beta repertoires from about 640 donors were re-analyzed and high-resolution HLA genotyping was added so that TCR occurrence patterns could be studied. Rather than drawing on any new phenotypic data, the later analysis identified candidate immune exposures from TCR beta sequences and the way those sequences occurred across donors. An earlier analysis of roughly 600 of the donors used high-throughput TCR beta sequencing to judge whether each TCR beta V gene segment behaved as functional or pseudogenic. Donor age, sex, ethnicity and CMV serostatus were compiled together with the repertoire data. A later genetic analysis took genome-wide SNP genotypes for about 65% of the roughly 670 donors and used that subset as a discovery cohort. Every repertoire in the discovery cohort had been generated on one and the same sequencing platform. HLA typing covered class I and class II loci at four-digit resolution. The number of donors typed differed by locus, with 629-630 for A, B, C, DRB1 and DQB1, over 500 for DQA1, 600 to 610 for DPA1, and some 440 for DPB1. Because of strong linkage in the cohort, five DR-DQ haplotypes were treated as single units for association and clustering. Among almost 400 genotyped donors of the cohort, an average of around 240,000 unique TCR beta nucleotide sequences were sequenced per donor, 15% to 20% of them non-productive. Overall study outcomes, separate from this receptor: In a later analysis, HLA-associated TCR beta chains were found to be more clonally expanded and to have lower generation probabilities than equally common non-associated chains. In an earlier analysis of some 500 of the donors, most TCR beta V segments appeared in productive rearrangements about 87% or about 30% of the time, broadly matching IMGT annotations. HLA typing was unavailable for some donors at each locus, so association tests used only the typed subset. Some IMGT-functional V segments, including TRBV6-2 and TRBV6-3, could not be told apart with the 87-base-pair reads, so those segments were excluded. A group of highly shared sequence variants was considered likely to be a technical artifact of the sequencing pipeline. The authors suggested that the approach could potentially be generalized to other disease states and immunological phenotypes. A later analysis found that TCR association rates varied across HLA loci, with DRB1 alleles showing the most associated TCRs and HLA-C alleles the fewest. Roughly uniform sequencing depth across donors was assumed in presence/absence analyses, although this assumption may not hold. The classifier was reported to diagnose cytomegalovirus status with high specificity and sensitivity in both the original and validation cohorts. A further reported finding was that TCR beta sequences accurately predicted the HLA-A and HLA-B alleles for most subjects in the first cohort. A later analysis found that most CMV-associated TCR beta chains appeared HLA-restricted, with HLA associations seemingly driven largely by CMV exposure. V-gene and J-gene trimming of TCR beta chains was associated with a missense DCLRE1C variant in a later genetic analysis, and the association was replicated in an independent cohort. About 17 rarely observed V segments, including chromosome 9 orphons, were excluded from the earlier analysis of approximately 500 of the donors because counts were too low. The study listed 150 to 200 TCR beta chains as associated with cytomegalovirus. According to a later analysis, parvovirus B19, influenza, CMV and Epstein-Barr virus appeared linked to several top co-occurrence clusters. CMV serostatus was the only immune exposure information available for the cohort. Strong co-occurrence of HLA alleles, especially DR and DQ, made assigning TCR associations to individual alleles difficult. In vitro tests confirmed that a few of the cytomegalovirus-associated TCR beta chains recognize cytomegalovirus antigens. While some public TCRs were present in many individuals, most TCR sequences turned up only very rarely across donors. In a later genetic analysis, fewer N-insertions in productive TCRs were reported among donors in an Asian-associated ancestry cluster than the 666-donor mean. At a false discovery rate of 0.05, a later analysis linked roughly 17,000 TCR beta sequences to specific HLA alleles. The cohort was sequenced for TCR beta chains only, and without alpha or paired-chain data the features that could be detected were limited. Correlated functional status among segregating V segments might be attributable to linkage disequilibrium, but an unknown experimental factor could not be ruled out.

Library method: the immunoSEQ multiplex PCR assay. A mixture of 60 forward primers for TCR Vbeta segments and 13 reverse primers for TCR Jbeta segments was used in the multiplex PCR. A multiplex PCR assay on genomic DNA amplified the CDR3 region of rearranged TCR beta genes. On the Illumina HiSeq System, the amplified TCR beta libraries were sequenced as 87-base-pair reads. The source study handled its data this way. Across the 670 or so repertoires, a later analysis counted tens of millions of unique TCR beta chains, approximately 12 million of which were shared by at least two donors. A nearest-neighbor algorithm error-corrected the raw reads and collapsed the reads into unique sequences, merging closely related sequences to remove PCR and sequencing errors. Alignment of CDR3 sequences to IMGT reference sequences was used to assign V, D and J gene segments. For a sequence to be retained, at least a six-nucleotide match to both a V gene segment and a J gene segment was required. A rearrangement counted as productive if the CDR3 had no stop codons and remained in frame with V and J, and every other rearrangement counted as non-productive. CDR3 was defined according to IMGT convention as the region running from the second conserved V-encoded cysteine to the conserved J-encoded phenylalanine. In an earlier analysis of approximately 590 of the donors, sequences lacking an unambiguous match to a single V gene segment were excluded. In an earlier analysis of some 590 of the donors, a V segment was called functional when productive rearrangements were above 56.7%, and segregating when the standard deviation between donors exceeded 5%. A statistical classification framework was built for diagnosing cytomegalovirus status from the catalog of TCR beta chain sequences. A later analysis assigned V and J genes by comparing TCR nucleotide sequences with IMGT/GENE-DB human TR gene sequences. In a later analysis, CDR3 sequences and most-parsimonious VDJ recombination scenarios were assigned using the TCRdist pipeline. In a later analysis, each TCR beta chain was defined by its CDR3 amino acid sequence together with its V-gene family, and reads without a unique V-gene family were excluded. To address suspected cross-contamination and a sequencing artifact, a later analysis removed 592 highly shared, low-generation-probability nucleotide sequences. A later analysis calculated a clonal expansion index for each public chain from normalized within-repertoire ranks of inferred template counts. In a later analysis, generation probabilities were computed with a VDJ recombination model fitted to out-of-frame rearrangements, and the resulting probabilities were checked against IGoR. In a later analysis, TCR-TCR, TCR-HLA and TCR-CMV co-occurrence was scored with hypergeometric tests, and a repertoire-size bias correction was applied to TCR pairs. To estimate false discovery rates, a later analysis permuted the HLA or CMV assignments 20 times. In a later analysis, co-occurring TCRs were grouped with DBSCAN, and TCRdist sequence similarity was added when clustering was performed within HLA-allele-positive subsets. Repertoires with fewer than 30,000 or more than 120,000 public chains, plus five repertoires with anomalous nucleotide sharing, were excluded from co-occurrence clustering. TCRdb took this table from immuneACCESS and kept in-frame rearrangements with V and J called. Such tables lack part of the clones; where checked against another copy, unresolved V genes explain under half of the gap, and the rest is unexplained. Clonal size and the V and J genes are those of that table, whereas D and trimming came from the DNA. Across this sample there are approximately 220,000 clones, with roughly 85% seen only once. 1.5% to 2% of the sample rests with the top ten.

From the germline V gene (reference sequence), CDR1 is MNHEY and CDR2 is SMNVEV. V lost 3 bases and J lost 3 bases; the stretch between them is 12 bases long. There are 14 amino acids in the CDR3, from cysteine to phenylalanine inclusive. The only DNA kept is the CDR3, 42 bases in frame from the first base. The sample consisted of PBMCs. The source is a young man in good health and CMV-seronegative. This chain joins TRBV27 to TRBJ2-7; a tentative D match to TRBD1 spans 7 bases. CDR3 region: CASSFAGQYYEQYF. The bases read TGTGCCAGCAGTTTCGCGGGACAGTACTACGAGCAGTACTTC.